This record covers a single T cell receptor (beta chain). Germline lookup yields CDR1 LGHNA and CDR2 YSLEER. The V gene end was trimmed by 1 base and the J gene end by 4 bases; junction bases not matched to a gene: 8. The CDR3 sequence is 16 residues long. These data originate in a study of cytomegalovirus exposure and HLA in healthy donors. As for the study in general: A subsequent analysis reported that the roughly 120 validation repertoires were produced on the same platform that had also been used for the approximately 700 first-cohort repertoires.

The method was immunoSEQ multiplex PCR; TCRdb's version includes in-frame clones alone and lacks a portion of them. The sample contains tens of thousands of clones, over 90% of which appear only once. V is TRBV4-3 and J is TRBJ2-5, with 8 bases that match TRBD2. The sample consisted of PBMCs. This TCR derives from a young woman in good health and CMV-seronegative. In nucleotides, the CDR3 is TGCGCCAGCAGCCAAGGGTTAACGGGAGGGCTAGAGACCCAGTACTTC. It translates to CASSQGLTGGLETQYF.